This T cell receptor (beta chain) was sequenced during a study of blood T cell repertoires in COVID-19. Germline CDR1 reads SEHNR; CDR2 reads FQNEAQ (reference sequence). The junction had 9 bases not matched to a gene; V was cut back by 6 bases and J by 4 bases. This CDR3 region has 15 residues. Some clones are missing from TCRdb's copy, which holds only in-frame ones; the method was immunoSEQ multiplex PCR. This table holds about 130,000 clones, roughly 80% found once. Sequencing used peripheral blood. The J gene is TRBJ2-7, the V gene TRBV7-9; 10 bases fit TRBD1. This TCR derives from a man between 65 and 85 years old with acute or convalescent COVID-19. The CDR3 coding sequence is TGTGCCAGCAGACCAGACAGGGGGCGAGAGTACGAGCAGTACTTC. This encodes CASRPDRGREYEQYF.